Presented here are 12 T cell receptor beta chains from one specimen sequenced in a study of T-cell reconstitution after alpha-beta-depleted transplantation in children. The study, taken as a whole, reports: T-cell counts and diversity at one year following transplant were attributed mainly to newly produced T cells.

This sample's TCRbeta library carried unique molecular identifier barcodes. TCRdb independently ran MiXCR on the PCR reads; one entry per CDR3 protein. The table includes about 290,000 distinct CDR3 sequences, less than 9.5% detected once. Their cognate antigens are unknown. This specimen consisted of peripheral blood, obtained 360 days after TCRalphabeta/CD19-depleted stem cell transplant. The receptors were sampled from a female patient between 2 and 15 years old who had a stem cell transplant for Fanconi anemia, so the T cells may come from the graft donor.

This clonotype was observed many times. The chain has TRBV7-2 and TRBJ1-2; tentatively, D is TRBD1 (6 bases). The CDR3 totals 16 residues. The V end lost 0 bases, the J end lost 4 bases, and 15 bases lay between the germline ends. Germline V gene sequence: CDR1 SGHTA, CDR2 FQGNSA. CDR3 amino acids: CASSLAGYDRTYGYTF. Written as DNA, the CDR3 is TGTGCCAGCAGCTTAGCGGGGTACGACAGGACCTATGGCTACACCTTC.

This clonotype has a handful of counts. The J gene is TRBJ2-2, the V gene TRBV4-2; weak D call: TRBD1 (6 bases). The CDR3 runs to 16 residues. The V and J ends lost 0 bases and 1 base respectively, with 9 bases between them. CDR1 and CDR2 (germline): LGHNA, YNFKEQ. The CDR3 region is CASSQDLGQNTGELFF. The DNA of the CDR3 is TGTGCCAGCAGCCAAGATCTGGGACAGAACACCGGGGAGCTGTTTTTT.

In its sample, this clonotype was seen many times. The chain carries TRBV7-2 and TRBJ2-1, with 7 bases identical to TRBD2. V shed 1 base and J 7 bases; nucleotides not matched to a gene: 1. CDR3 length equals 13 residues. Germline CDR1 and CDR2: SGHTA and FQGNSA. CDR3 region: CASSLDGGNEQFF. The DNA of the CDR3 is TGTGCCAGCAGCTTAGACGGGGGGAATGAGCAGTTCTTC. Looking up the rest from reference TRBV7-2 and TRBJ2-1 gives the full variable domain: GAGVSQSPSNKVTEKGKDVELRCDPISGHTALYWYRQSLGQGLEFLIYFQGNSAPDKSGLPSDRFSAERTGGSVSTLTIQRTQQEDSAVYLCASSLDGGNEQFFGPGTRLTVL.

This clonotype occurred a few times. The V and J genes are TRBV27 and TRBJ1-5; D is ambiguous. This CDR3 contains 14 residues. Per germline, CDR1 MNHEY and CDR2 SMNVEV (reference sequence). V lost 2 bases and J lost 5, with 10 bases in between. The CDR3 sequence: CASSLVGRYQPQHF. DNA of the CDR3: TGTGCCAGCAGTTTAGTAGGGAGGTATCAGCCCCAGCATTTT.

Points on this clonotype: This may be a read error: a much more frequent sequence differs by one nucleotide. This chain joins TRBV20-1 and TRBJ2-5; 7 nucleotides match TRBD1. The germline V gene encodes CDR1 DFQATT and CDR2 SNEGSKA (reference sequence). This CDR3 is built from 13 residues. CDR3 amino acids: CCAVDRETETQYF. CDR3 nucleotide sequence: TGCTGTGCCGTAGACAGGGAGACGGAGACCCAGTACTTC.

This clonotype was counted at least ten times. CDR3 bases: TGTGCCAGCAGCTTAGCAGCGAGTTCCCACAATGAGCAGTTCTTC. Translation: CASSLAASSHNEQFF. The chain has TRBV11-2 and TRBJ2-1; D gene ambiguous. With 1 base removed from V and 5 bases from J, the gap between germline ends came to 12 bases. This CDR3 has 15 amino acids. Germline CDR1 reads SGHAT; CDR2 reads FQNNGV. The full variable domain, with the rest looked up from reference TRBV11-2 and TRBJ2-1, is EAGVAQSPRYKIIEKRQSVAFWCNPISGHATLYWYQQILGQGPKLLIQFQNNGVVDDSQLPKDRFSAERLKGVDSTLKIQPAKLEDSAVYLCASSLAASSHNEQFFGPGTRLTVL.

Many counts were recorded for this clonotype. This rearrangement joins TRBV15 to TRBJ1-5, with D hard to call. Germline values: CDR1 LNHNV, CDR2 YYDKDF (reference sequence). The CDR3 covers 14 residues. V lost 3 bases, J lost 10 bases, and 16 bases lay in between. The CDR3 spells CATSSGYGSFPQHF. CDR3 coding DNA: TGTGCCACCAGCAGTGGCTATGGTAGTTTTCCCCAGCATTTT. The full variable domain, its missing parts supplied by reference TRBV15 and TRBJ1-5, is DAMVIQNPRYQVTQFGKPVTLSCSQTLNHNVMYWYQQKSSQAPKLLFHYYDKDFNNEADTPDNFQSRRPNTSFCFLDIRSPGLGDTAMYLCATSSGYGSFPQHFGDGTRLSIL.

This clonotype has a count of ten or more. The V call is TRBV18, the J call TRBJ1-1, with D maybe TRBD1 (5 bases). The CDR3 is 14 amino acids. Germline CDR1 is KGHSH and CDR2 is LQKENI. Trimming removed 5 bases from V and 2 bases from J, with 12 bases in between. The CDR3 region is CASSSWGDNTEAFF. CDR3 nucleotide sequence: TGTGCCAGCTCATCCTGGGGGGACAACACTGAAGCTTTCTTT.

This clonotype showed up just a few times. The chain has TRBV7-2 and TRBJ1-4, with D possibly being TRBD1 (5 bases). Germline V gene data show CDR1 as SGHTA and CDR2 as FQGNSA. V shed 5 bases and J shed 7 bases, with 17 bases lying between them. The length of the CDR3 is 15 residues. Here the CDR3 reads CASSLQVFEGEKLFF. As DNA, the CDR3 is TGTGCCAGCAGCCTACAGGTTTTTGAGGGTGAAAAACTGTTTTTT.

The rearrangement joins TRBV20-1 to TRBJ2-7, with TRBD2 identical over 10 bases. This CDR3 is 15 amino acids long. The ends lost 0 bases at V and 2 bases at J; junction bases unmatched: 4. CDR1 DFQATT and CDR2 SNEGSKA come from the germline V gene (reference sequence). Here the CDR3 reads CSARDPSGSPYEQYF. The CDR3, as DNA: TGCAGTGCTAGAGATCCTAGCGGGAGCCCCTACGAGCAGTACTTC.

This clonotype was detected once. The V gene is TRBV4-2, the J gene TRBJ1-1, with 7 bases matching TRBD1. With 4 bases clipped from V and 2 bases from J, the junction kept 4 bases outside the gene matches. The germline V gene encodes CDR1 LGHNA and CDR2 YNFKEQ. This CDR3 contains 14 residues. The chain's CDR3 is CASSRGQENTEAFF. The CDR3, as DNA: TGTGCCAGCAGCCGAGGACAGGAAAACACTGAAGCTTTCTTT.

This clonotype was seen at least ten times. The chain carries TRBV20-1 and TRBJ2-3; 7 bases line up with TRBD2. CDR1 is DFQATT, CDR2 SNEGSKA, per germline (reference sequence). The CDR3 sequence is 16 residues long. V trimming: 3 bases; J trimming: 4 bases; junction bases outside the gene matches: 13. The CDR3 sequence is CSASPAGNGRADTQYF. CDR3 coding DNA: TGCAGTGCTAGTCCAGCGGGGAACGGCCGGGCAGATACGCAGTATTTT.